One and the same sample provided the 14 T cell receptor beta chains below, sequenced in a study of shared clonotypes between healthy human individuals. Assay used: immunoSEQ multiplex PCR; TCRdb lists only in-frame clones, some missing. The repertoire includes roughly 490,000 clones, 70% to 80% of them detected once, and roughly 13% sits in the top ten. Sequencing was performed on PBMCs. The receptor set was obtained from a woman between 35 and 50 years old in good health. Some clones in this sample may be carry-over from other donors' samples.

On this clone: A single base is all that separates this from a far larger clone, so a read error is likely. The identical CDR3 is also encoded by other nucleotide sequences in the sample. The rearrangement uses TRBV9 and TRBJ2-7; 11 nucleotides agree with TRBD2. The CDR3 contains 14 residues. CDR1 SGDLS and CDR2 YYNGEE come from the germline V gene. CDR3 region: CASSTGTSGAEQYF. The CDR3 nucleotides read TGTGCCAGCAGCACAGGGACTAGCGGAGCCGAGCAGTACTTT.

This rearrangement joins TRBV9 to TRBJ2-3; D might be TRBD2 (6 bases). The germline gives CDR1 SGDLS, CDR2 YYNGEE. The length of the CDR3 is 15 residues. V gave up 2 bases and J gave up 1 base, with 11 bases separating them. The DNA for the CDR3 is TGTGCCAGCAGCGTCGGGGGAGCGGGCACAGATACGCAGTATTTT. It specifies CASSVGGAGTDTQYF.

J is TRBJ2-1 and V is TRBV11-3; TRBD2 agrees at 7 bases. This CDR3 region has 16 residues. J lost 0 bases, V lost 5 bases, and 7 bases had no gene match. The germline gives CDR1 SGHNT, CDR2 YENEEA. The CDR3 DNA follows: TGTGCCAGCAGCGGGATAGCGGGTCGCTCCTACAATGAGCAGTTCTTC. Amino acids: CASSGIAGRSYNEQFF. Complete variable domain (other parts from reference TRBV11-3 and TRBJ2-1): EAGVVQSPRYKIIEKKQPVAFWCNPISGHNTLYWYLQNLGQGPELLIRYENEEAVDDSQLPKDRFSAERLKGVDSTLKIQPAELGDSAVYLCASSGIAGRSYNEQFFGPGTRLTVL.

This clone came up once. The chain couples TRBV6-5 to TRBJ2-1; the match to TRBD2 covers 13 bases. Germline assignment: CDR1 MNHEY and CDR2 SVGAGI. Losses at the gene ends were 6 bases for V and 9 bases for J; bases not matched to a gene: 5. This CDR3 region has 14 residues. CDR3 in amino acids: CASRKGLAGVEQFF. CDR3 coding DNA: TGTGCCAGCAGAAAAGGACTAGCGGGAGTTGAGCAGTTCTTC.

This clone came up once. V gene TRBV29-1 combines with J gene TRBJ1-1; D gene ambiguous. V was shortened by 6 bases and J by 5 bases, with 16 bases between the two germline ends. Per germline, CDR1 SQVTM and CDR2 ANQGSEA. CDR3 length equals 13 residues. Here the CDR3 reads CSVVPQDGTEAFF. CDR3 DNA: TGCAGCGTCGTCCCTCAAGATGGGACTGAAGCTTTCTTT.

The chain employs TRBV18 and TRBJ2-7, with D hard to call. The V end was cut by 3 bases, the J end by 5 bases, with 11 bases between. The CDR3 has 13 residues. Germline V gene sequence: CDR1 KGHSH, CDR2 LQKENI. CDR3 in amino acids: CASSPVTRNEQYF. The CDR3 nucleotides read TGTGCCAGCTCACCTGTCACCCGGAACGAGCAGTACTTC.

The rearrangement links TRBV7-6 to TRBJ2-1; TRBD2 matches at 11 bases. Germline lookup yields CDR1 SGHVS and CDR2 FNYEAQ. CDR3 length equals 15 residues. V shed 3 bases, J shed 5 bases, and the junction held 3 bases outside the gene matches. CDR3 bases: TGTGCCAGCAGCTTCGGGACTAGCGGAAACAATGAGCAGTTCTTC. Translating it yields CASSFGTSGNNEQFF. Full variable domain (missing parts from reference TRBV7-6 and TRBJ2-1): GAGVSQSPRYKVTKRGQDVALRCDPISGHVSLYWYRQALGQGPEFLTYFNYEAQQDKSGLPNDRFSAERPEGSISTLTIQRTEQRDSAMYRCASSFGTSGNNEQFFGPGTRLTVL.

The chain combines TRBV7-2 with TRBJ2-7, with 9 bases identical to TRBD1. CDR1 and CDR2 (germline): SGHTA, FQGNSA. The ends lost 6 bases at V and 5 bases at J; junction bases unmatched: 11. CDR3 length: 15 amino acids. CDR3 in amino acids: CASRDRGTPLHEQYF. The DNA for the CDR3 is TGTGCCAGCAGGGACAGGGGTACACCCCTACACGAGCAGTACTTC.

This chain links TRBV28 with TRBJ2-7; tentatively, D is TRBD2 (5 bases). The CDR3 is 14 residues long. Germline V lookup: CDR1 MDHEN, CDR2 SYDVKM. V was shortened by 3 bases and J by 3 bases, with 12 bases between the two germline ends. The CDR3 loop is CASSFGSLYYEQYF. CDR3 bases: TGTGCCAGCAGTTTTGGGAGCCTATACTACGAGCAGTACTTC.

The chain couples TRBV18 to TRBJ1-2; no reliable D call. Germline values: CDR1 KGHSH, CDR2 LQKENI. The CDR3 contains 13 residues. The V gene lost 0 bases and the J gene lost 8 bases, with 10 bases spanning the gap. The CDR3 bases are TGTGCCAGCTCACCACCGAAGCGTGTCGGCTACACCTTC. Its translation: CASSPPKRVGYTF.

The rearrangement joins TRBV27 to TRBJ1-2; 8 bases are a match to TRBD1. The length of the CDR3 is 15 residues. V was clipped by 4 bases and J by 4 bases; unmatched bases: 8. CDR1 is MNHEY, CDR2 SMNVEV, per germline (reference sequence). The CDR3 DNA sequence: TGTGCCAGCAGTTCCCCCGCAGGGGGCAGCTATGGCTACACCTTC. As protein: CASSSPAGGSYGYTF.

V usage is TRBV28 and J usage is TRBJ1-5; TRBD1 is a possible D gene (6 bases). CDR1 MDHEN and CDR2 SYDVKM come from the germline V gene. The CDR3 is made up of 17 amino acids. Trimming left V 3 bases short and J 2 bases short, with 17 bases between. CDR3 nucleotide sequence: TGTGCCAGCAGTTTGCGGGACATTAATGTACGCAATCAGCCCCAGCATTTT. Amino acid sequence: CASSLRDINVRNQPQHF.

The CDR3 nucleotides are TGTGCCACCAGCAATACGAAGGGTTGGTCCTACAATGAGCAGTTCTTC. Protein sequence: CATSNTKGWSYNEQFF. This chain joins TRBV15 and TRBJ2-1; D is uncertain. The CDR3 runs to 16 residues. V lost 4 bases, J lost 1 base, and 14 bases lay in between. Germline-derived CDR1 and CDR2 are LNHNV and YYDKDF (reference sequence). The complete variable domain, with remaining parts taken from reference TRBV15 and TRBJ2-1, reads DAMVIQNPRYQVTQFGKPVTLSCSQTLNHNVMYWYQQKSSQAPKLLFHYYDKDFNNEADTPDNFQSRRPNTSFCFLDIRSPGLGDTAMYLCATSNTKGWSYNEQFFGPGTRLTVL.

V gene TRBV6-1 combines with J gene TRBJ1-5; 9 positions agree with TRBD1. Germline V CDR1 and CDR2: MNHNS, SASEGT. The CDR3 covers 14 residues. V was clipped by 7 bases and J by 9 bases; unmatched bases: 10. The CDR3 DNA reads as TGTGCCAGCATCCCCGGGACAGGGACCCGGCCCCAGCATTTT. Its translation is CASIPGTGTRPQHF.